The 26 T cell receptor beta chains below were found in one sample sequenced in a study of a mutant IDH1 vaccine in newly diagnosed glioma. Their target antigens are unknown. Profiling relied on immunoSEQ multiplex PCR, and the TCRdb table lists in-frame clones only, not all of them. The data contain around 130,000 clones, about four fifths of them singletons. Time point in this sample: week 11, during vaccination. Each dose delivered 300 ug of mutant IDH1 20-mer peptide subcutaneously with imiquimod. The source was PBMCs, collected from a glioma patient whose treatment included an IDH1 peptide vaccine. The receptors stem from a man in his forties with glioma.

The chain combines TRBV4-3 with TRBJ2-7; TRBD2 aligns across 11 bases. V lost 4 bases, J lost 4 bases, and 6 bases stayed unmatched. CDR1 and CDR2 from the germline V gene are LGHNA and YSLEER. CDR3 length: 15 amino acids. The DNA for the CDR3 is TGCGCCAGCAGCCGAGGACTAGCGGGCGGTTACGAGCAGTACTTC. Its protein is CASSRGLAGGYEQYF.

V is TRBV6-4 and J is TRBJ1-2; D perhaps matches TRBD1 (5 bases). The CDR3 sequence is 12 residues long. Per germline, CDR1 MRHNA and CDR2 SNTAGT. The germline V and J ends were trimmed by 6 bases and 4 bases, with 9 bases remaining between them. Here the CDR3 reads CASSDSSYGYTF. The CDR3 DNA reads TGTGCCAGCAGCGACAGTAGCTATGGCTACACCTTC.

The chain combines TRBV4-2 with TRBJ1-3; unclear D gene. The germline gives CDR1 LGHNA, CDR2 YNFKEQ. This CDR3 region has 18 residues. V dropped 4 bases and J dropped 0 bases, with 19 bases sitting between them. The CDR3 nucleotides are TGTGCCAGCAGCCCAAGATCCCGACATACACTCTCTGGAAACACCATATATTTT. This gives the protein CASSPRSRHTLSGNTIYF.

The chain has TRBV29-1 and TRBJ1-4, with 8 bases that match TRBD1. Germline CDR1 and CDR2: SQVTM and ANQGSEA. J gave up 9 bases and V 3 bases, and 6 bases lay outside the gene matches. The CDR3 spans 13 residues. DNA of the CDR3: TGCAGCGTTGAGGAGCAGGGGGCGAAAAAACTGTTTTTT. Translating gives CSVEEQGAKKLFF.

The chain links TRBV6-1 to TRBJ2-5, with D perhaps assigned TRBD1 or TRBD2 (6 bases each). The CDR3 extends over 14 amino acids. Germline V lookup: CDR1 MNHNS, CDR2 SASEGT. Trimming took off 5 bases at V and 2 bases at J, with 12 bases between the two ends. This CDR3 is CASSRGALQETQYF. CDR3 coding DNA: TGTGCCAGCAGTAGGGGGGCCCTTCAAGAGACCCAGTACTTC.

The V gene is TRBV30, the J gene TRBJ2-5; unclear D gene. CDR1 is GTSNPN, CDR2 SVGIG, per germline (reference sequence). V lost 2 bases, J lost 5 bases, and 15 bases lay in between. CDR3 length: 14 amino acids. In DNA, the CDR3 is TGTGCCTGGAGTAGAGGACCTTTGCTGGAGACCCAGTACTTC. This codes for CAWSRGPLLETQYF.

As DNA, the CDR3 is TGTGCCAGCAGTTTGAGAAGTGCACTTGAAGCTTTCTTT. Amino acid sequence: CASSLRSALEAFF. V gene TRBV6-5 combines with J gene TRBJ1-1; D call uncertain. The CDR3 is 13 amino acids. With 4 bases removed from V and 7 bases from J, the gap between germline ends came to 13 bases. Germline CDR1 MNHEY, CDR2 SVGAGI.

J is TRBJ1-2 and V is TRBV9; D gene uncertain. Germline-derived CDR1 and CDR2 are SGDLS and YYNGEE. Between the trimmed V and J ends, which lost 5 bases and 3 bases, there was a span of 14 bases. This CDR3 contains 14 residues. CDR3 sequence (DNA): TGTGCCAGCAGTAGGACCGCTGCTCACTATGGCTACACCTTC. This sequence encodes CASSRTAAHYGYTF.

The rearrangement joins TRBV5-6 to TRBJ1-5; 7 bases match TRBD1. This CDR3 is built from 16 residues. Germline V gene lookup returns CDR1 SGHDT and CDR2 YYEEEE. V shed 1 base, J shed 3 bases, and the junction held 7 bases outside the gene matches. The CDR3 DNA sequence: TGTGCCAGCAGCTTGTCTCCGGGGACAGTCAATCAGCCCCAGCATTTT. This sequence encodes CASSLSPGTVNQPQHF.

This chain links TRBV13 with TRBJ1-1; tentatively, D is TRBD1 (5 bases). Germline CDR1 and CDR2: PRHDT and FYEKMQ (reference sequence). The CDR3 consists of 14 residues. V lost 5 bases to trimming and J lost 1 base, with 11 bases between them. The CDR3 reads CASSARQSNTEAFF. In DNA, the CDR3 is TGTGCCAGCAGCGCCAGACAGTCGAACACTGAAGCTTTCTTT.

This chain connects TRBV30 to TRBJ1-1, with 8 positions matching TRBD1. The CDR3 is 16 amino acids. In germline, CDR1 is GTSNPN, CDR2 SVGIG (reference sequence). J lost 4 bases, V lost 3 bases, and 13 bases had no gene match. CDR3 nucleotide sequence: TGTGCCTGGAGGACACAGAGGACAGGGTGGGGCACTGAAGCTTTCTTT. Protein sequence: CAWRTQRTGWGTEAFF.

The chain joins TRBV20-1 to TRBJ1-4; 8 bases are a match to TRBD1. V shed 5 bases and J 11 bases; nucleotides not matched to a gene: 4. There are 11 residues in the CDR3. The germline CDR1 and CDR2 sequences are DFQATT and SNEGSKA (reference sequence). CDR3 residues: CSALDRDKLFF. The DNA of the CDR3 is TGCAGTGCTCTGGACAGGGATAAACTGTTTTTT.

This clone was picked up one time. This chain joins TRBV7-3 and TRBJ2-2; D ambiguous. Trimming removed 1 base from V and 1 base from J, with 7 bases in between. There are 15 residues in the CDR3. CDR1 is SGHTA and CDR2 is FQGTGA in the germline V gene. The chain's CDR3 is CASSLSGGNTGELFF. For the CDR3, the DNA is TGTGCCAGCAGCTTAAGTGGCGGGAACACCGGGGAGCTGTTTTTT.

J is TRBJ1-2 and V is TRBV7-2, with TRBD1 as a possible D gene (5 bases). This CDR3 contains 14 residues. The V and J ends lost 4 bases and 6 bases respectively, with 15 bases between them. Germline CDR1 reads SGHTA; CDR2 reads FQGNSA. DNA for the CDR3: TGTGCCAGCAGCTCTACGCAGGGTAGGGATGGCTACACCTTC. Amino acid sequence: CASSSTQGRDGYTF.

The rearrangement joins TRBV7-2 to TRBJ2-2; 7 positions match TRBD1. CDR1 is SGHTA, CDR2 FQGNSA, per germline. The CDR3 consists of 14 residues. V trimming: 5 bases; J trimming: 4 bases; junction bases outside the gene matches: 4. The chain's CDR3 is CASSAQGSTGELFF. The CDR3 region has the DNA TGTGCCAGCAGCGCACAGGGGAGCACCGGGGAGCTGTTTTTT.

This chain uses TRBV4-2 with TRBJ1-5; D is uncertain. This CDR3 has 17 amino acids. The germline CDR1 and CDR2 sequences are LGHNA and YNFKEQ. V was shortened by 4 bases and J by 0 bases, with 16 bases between the two germline ends. The CDR3 protein is CASSLTMADYSNQPQHF. DNA of the CDR3: TGTGCCAGCAGCCTCACGATGGCAGACTATAGCAATCAGCCCCAGCATTTT.

The chain joins TRBV7-2 to TRBJ2-3; D not resolved. V lost 1 base to trimming and J lost 4 bases, with 12 bases between them. This CDR3 has 15 amino acids. From germline, CDR1 is SGHTA and CDR2 FQGNSA. The CDR3 spells CASSLVPVTPDTQYF. CDR3 bases: TGTGCCAGCAGCTTAGTGCCGGTAACCCCAGATACGCAGTATTTT.

In its sample, this clone was seen once. This chain connects TRBV9 to TRBJ1-4, with D unclear. Trimming cost V 4 bases and J 0 bases, with 13 bases left between them. There are 16 residues in the CDR3. In germline, CDR1 is SGDLS, CDR2 YYNGEE. Here the CDR3 reads CASSPSSTTTNEKLFF. The CDR3 region has the DNA TGTGCCAGCAGCCCCTCCTCCACTACAACTAATGAAAAACTGTTTTTT.

This chain links TRBV19 with TRBJ1-1; no reliable D call. Germline V CDR1 and CDR2: LNHDA, SQIVND (reference sequence). V was shortened by 6 bases and J by 4 bases, with 12 bases between the two germline ends. The CDR3 spans 13 residues. The CDR3 nucleotides read TGTGCCAGTAGAGGGAGGGAAGGCACTGAAGCTTTCTTT. Translating it yields CASRGREGTEAFF.

V usage is TRBV19 and J usage is TRBJ2-7; 13 bases are a match to TRBD2. The V and J ends lost 5 bases and 5 bases, in that order; junction bases with no gene match: 6. CDR1 is LNHDA and CDR2 is SQIVND in the germline V gene (reference sequence). The CDR3 covers 15 residues. The CDR3 sequence is CASSRTGLAGHEQYF. CDR3 nucleotides: TGTGCCAGTAGTCGCACGGGACTAGCGGGACACGAGCAGTACTTC. The full variable domain, completed using reference TRBV19 and TRBJ2-7, is DGGITQSPKYLFRKEGQNVTLSCEQNLNHDAMYWYRQDPGQGLRLIYYSQIVNDFQKGDIAEGYSVSREKKESFPLTVTSAQKNPTAFYLCASSRTGLAGHEQYFGPGTRLTVT.

The V gene is TRBV9, the J gene TRBJ2-7, with D tentatively TRBD2 (6 bases). CDR1 is SGDLS and CDR2 is YYNGEE in the germline V gene. Trimming pared 0 bases from V and 7 bases from J, leaving 11 bases between. The CDR3 spans 13 residues. CDR3 loop: CASSVALAGEQYF. In DNA, the CDR3 is TGTGCCAGCAGCGTAGCTTTGGCGGGGGAGCAGTACTTC. Drawing the rest from reference TRBV9 and TRBJ2-7, the complete variable domain is DSGVTQTPKHLITATGQRVTLRCSPRSGDLSVYWYQQSLDQGLQFLIQYYNGEERAKGNILERFSAQQFPDLHSELNLSSLELGDSALYFCASSVALAGEQYFGPGTRLTVT.

A single count supports this clone. One junction end disagrees with the germline gene, perhaps due to a read error. This sequence joins TRBV7-3 and TRBJ1-2; possibly TRBD1 for D (5 bases). CDR1 is SGHTA, CDR2 FQGTGA, per germline. The CDR3 covers 14 residues. The CDR3 nucleotides read TGTGCCAGCAGCCTAACAGGTTTTAACTATGGCTACACCTTC. Protein product: CASSLTGFNYGYTF.

The chain employs TRBV30 and TRBJ2-7; a possible D gene is TRBD1 (5 bases). With 0 bases removed from V and 4 bases from J, the gap between germline ends came to 10 bases. The V gene's germline CDR1 is GTSNPN and CDR2 SVGIG (reference sequence). This CDR3 is 13 amino acids long. In DNA form, the CDR3 reads TGTGCCTGGAGTGTAGGGGATTCTTACGAGCAGTACTTC. Residues: CAWSVGDSYEQYF.

The chain employs TRBV9 and TRBJ2-7, with D maybe TRBD1 (5 bases). This CDR3 contains 11 residues. The germline gives CDR1 SGDLS, CDR2 YYNGEE. The V and J ends lost 9 bases and 4 bases respectively, with 11 bases between them. The CDR3 is CANGQGYEQYF. The CDR3 bases are TGTGCCAATGGGCAGGGATACGAGCAGTACTTC.

CDR3 loop: CASSPGQAIQGYEQYF. The CDR3 coding sequence is TGTGCCAGCTCACCCGGACAGGCGATACAGGGCTACGAGCAGTACTTC. V and J are TRBV18 and TRBJ2-7, with 7 bases matching TRBD1. CDR3 size: 16 residues. Germline V lookup: CDR1 KGHSH, CDR2 LQKENI. The trim removed 3 bases at V and 3 bases at J, leaving 11 bases unmatched.

V is TRBV4-2 and J is TRBJ2-1, with no clear D. Germline V gene data show CDR1 as LGHNA and CDR2 as YNFKEQ. V lost 3 bases, J lost 9 bases, and 12 bases lay in between. The CDR3 sequence is 13 residues long. The CDR3 sequence is CASSQNLVGEQFF. For the CDR3, the DNA is TGTGCCAGCAGCCAGAATCTAGTAGGTGAGCAGTTCTTC.